This T cell receptor (beta chain) was identified in a study of OX40 agonist ivuxolimab in advanced cancers. Looking at the study overall: Patients took ivuxolimab, an agonistic anti-OX40 (CD134) antibody. General observations from the study: A proportion of nonresponders additionally exhibited low normalized T-cell clonal expansion. The work left the antigen specificity of expanded peripheral T cells undetermined.

The method was immunoSEQ multiplex PCR; TCRdb's version includes in-frame clones alone and lacks a portion of them. Of nearly 110,000 clones listed, approximately 90% are singletons. A word on this clone: Its specificity is not known.

CDR1 is MDHEN and CDR2 is SYDVKM in the germline V gene. CDR3 length: 15 amino acids. The receptor's source is an adult with an advanced solid tumor such as melanoma, head and neck, liver or kidney cancer. The chain uses TRBV28 and TRBJ2-5; D possibly corresponds to TRBD1 (5 bases). The J call may be mistaken, given a closer DNA end match to TRBJ2-7. Source: CD4+ or CD8+ T cells sorted from blood, taken in a trial of the OX40 agonist ivuxolimab. The CDR3 loop is CASSLARGRADEQYF. DNA of the CDR3: TGTGCCAGCAGTTTAGCAAGGGGCCGGGCCGACGAGCAGTACTTC.